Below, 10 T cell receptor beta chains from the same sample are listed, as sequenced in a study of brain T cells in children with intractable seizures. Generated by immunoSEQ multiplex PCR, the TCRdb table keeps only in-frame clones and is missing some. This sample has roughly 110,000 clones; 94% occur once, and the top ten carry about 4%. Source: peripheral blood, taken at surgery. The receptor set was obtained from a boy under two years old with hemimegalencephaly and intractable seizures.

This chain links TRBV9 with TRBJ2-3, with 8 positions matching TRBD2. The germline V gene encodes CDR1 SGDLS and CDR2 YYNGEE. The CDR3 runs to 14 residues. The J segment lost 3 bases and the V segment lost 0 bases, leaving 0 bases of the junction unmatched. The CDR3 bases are TGTGCCAGCAGCGTAGCTAGCGGGACAGATACGCAGTATTTT. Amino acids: CASSVASGTDTQYF.

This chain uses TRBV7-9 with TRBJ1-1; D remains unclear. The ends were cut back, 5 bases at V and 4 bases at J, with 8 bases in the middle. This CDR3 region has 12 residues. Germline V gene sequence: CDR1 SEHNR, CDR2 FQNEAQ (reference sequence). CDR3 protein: CASSGRGTEAFF. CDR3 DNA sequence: TGTGCCAGCAGCGGCAGAGGCACTGAAGCTTTCTTT.

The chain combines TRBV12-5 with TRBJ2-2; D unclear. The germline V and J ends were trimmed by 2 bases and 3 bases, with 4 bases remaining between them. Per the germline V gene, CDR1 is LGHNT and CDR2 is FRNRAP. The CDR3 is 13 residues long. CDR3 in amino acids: CASGLSDTGELFF. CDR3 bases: TGTGCTAGTGGTTTGTCTGACACCGGGGAGCTGTTTTTT.

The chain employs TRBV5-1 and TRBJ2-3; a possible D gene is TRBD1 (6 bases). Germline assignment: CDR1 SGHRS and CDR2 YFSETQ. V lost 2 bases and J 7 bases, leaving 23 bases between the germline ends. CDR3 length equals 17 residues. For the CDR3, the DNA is TGCGCCAGCAGCTTCCTTGTGGGGGCATCGAATCAGAATACGCAGTATTTT. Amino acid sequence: CASSFLVGASNQNTQYF.

As DNA, the CDR3 is TGTGCCAGCTCACCAAGAACTAGGGGCGGATCTGGTGCCGCCGGGGAGCTGTTTTTT. This translates into CASSPRTRGGSGAAGELFF. V and J are TRBV18 and TRBJ2-2; D may match TRBD1 or TRBD2 (5 bases each). From germline, CDR1 is KGHSH and CDR2 LQKENI. The CDR3 length is 19 residues. Trimming removed 2 bases at V and 6 bases at J, with 25 bases between.

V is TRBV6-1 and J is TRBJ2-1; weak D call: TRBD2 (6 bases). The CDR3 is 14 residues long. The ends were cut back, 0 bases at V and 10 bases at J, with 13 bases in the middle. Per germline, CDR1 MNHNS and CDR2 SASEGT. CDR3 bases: TGTGCCAGCAGTGAAGCGCGGGGCAGCTGGGAGCAGTTCTTC. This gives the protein CASSEARGSWEQFF.

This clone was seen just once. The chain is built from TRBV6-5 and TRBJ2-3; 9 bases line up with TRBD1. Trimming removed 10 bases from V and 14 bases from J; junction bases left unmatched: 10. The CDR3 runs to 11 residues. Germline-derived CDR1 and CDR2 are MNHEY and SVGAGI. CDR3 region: CATLQGAVGYF. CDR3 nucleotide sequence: TGTGCCACGTTACAGGGGGCGGTGGGGTATTTT.

This chain's CDR3 is CASSEQGGAYNEQFF. The CDR3, as DNA: TGTGCCAGTAGTGAACAGGGGGGCGCCTACAATGAGCAGTTCTTC. The chain is built from TRBV19 and TRBJ2-1; 8 bases agree with TRBD1. With V trimmed by 5 bases and J by 2 bases, 5 bases remained unmatched. Germline loops: CDR1 LNHDA, CDR2 SQIVND (reference sequence). The CDR3 is 15 amino acids.

Written as DNA, the CDR3 is TGTGCCAGCAGCTCGGGACAGCGCGGGGCTAATTCACCCCTCCACTTT. Translated, it gives CASSSGQRGANSPLHF. The gene calls are TRBV11-2 and TRBJ1-6, with 7 bases lining up with TRBD1. This CDR3 contains 16 residues. The trim removed 4 bases at V and 6 bases at J, leaving 9 bases unmatched. Germline V gene data show CDR1 as SGHAT and CDR2 as FQNNGV.

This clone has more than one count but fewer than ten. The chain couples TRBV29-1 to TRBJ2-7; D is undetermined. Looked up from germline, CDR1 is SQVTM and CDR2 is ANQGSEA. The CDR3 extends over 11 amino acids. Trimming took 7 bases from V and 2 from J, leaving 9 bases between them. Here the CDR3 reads CSATSTYEQYF. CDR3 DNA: TGCAGCGCTACTTCCACCTACGAGCAGTACTTC.